The 9 T cell receptor beta chains listed next were all sequenced from one sample in a study of beta chain features in type 1 diabetes. Of the isolated RNA, all was reverse transcribed, and so the sequenced material was expressed TCRB transcripts. The method was immunoSEQ multiplex PCR; TCRdb's version includes in-frame clones alone and lacks a portion of them. The sample holds hundreds of thousands of clones, over 65% seen once. The sequenced sample consisted of naive CD4+ T cells from blood. These receptors were collected from a man in his thirties or forties in good health.

A remark on this clone: The same CDR3 can be traced to other DNA sequences in this sample. The rearrangement links TRBV5-1 to TRBJ2-1, with 9 bases lining up with TRBD2. V was pared by 0 bases and J by 3 bases, with 1 base of the junction left unmatched. This CDR3 has 15 residues. Per the germline V gene, CDR1 is SGHRS and CDR2 is YFSETQ. The DNA for the CDR3 is TGCGCCAGCAGCTTGGGACTAGCGGACTACAATGAGCAGTTCTTC. Translating it yields CASSLGLADYNEQFF.

In its sample, this clone was seen a few times. The chain uses TRBV6-5 and TRBJ2-1; perhaps TRBD1 as D (5 bases). The V gene lost 4 bases and the J gene lost 9 bases, with 10 bases spanning the gap. Germline V gene sequence: CDR1 MNHEY, CDR2 SVGAGI. This CDR3 region has 12 residues. DNA for the CDR3: TGTGCCAGCAGTTCGGTAAGGGGTGAGCAGTTCTTC. Protein sequence: CASSSVRGEQFF.

The gene calls are TRBV29-1 and TRBJ2-7, with TRBD1 identical over 9 bases. Per germline, CDR1 SQVTM and CDR2 ANQGSEA. The CDR3 loop spans 13 amino acids. With 7 bases clipped from V and 3 bases from J, the junction kept 7 bases outside the gene matches. The CDR3 loop is CSGTRDRDYEQYF. For the CDR3, the DNA is TGCAGCGGGACCCGGGACAGGGACTACGAGCAGTACTTC.

The CDR3 nucleotides read TGTGCCAGCAGCGCCCATGGACAGGCGACGAATTCACCCCTCCACTTT. It yields the protein CASSAHGQATNSPLHF. The chain carries TRBV9 and TRBJ1-6, with 7 positions matching TRBD1. The CDR3 consists of 16 residues. V gave up 3 bases and J gave up 7 bases; unmatched junction bases: 10. The germline V gene has CDR1 SGDLS and CDR2 YYNGEE.

The gene calls are TRBV29-1 and TRBJ2-3, with a weak D call TRBD1 (5 bases). Trimming stripped 4 bases from V and 1 base from J, with 9 bases between. The germline gives CDR1 SQVTM, CDR2 ANQGSEA. This CDR3 is built from 13 residues. In DNA, the CDR3 is TGCAGCGTTGCGGGCAGGGGCACAGATACGCAGTATTTT. Translating it yields CSVAGRGTDTQYF.

In the case of this clone: Additional DNA sequences in this sample encode the identical CDR3. This chain links TRBV15 with TRBJ2-1; TRBD2 aligns across 9 bases. The germline V gene has CDR1 LNHNV and CDR2 YYDKDF (reference sequence). Losses at the gene ends were 0 bases for V and 6 bases for J; bases not matched to a gene: 6. The CDR3 contains 16 residues. CDR3 DNA: TGTGCCACCAGCAGAGATCGGCTAGCGGGGAGCAATGAGCAGTTCTTC. Translated, it gives CATSRDRLAGSNEQFF. The variable domain in full, with the rest retrieved from reference TRBV15 and TRBJ2-1, is DAMVIQNPRYQVTQFGKPVTLSCSQTLNHNVMYWYQQKSSQAPKLLFHYYDKDFNNEADTPDNFQSRRPNTSFCFLDIRSPGLGDTAMYLCATSRDRLAGSNEQFFGPGTRLTVL.

The CDR3 sequence: CASSVPGQGYTEAFF. The CDR3 DNA sequence: TGTGCCAGCAGTGTACCGGGACAGGGTTACACTGAAGCTTTCTTT. The rearrangement uses TRBV25-1 and TRBJ1-1; TRBD1 matches at 9 bases. Trimming took 4 bases from V and 3 from J; bases not matched to a gene: 6. The CDR3 has 15 amino acids. Germline CDR1 MGHDK, CDR2 SYGVNS.

As regards this clone: The same CDR3 can be traced to other DNA sequences in this sample. In nucleotides, the CDR3 is TGTGCCCGGGACAGGGCGAACACTGAAGCTTTCTTT. Translation gives CARDRANTEAFF. The chain joins TRBV30 to TRBJ1-1; 9 positions match TRBD1. In germline, CDR1 is GTSNPN, CDR2 SVGIG (reference sequence). The CDR3 length is 12 residues. The J segment lost 1 base and the V segment lost 8 bases, leaving 2 bases of the junction unmatched.

The chain links TRBV18 to TRBJ2-1, with D uncertain. V shed 5 bases and J shed 8 bases, with 13 bases lying between them. Per germline, CDR1 KGHSH and CDR2 LQKENI. The CDR3 loop spans 13 amino acids. The CDR3 region has the DNA TGTGCCAGCTCATTTCAGGCTTCGGATGAGCAGTTCTTC. This gives the protein CASSFQASDEQFF. Combining the CDR3 with reference TRBV18 and TRBJ2-1 gives the whole variable domain NAGVMQNPRHLVRRRGQEARLRCSPMKGHSHVYWYRQLPEEGLKFMVYLQKENIIDESGMPKERFSAEFPKEGPSILRIQQVVRGDSAAYFCASSFQASDEQFFGPGTRLTVL.